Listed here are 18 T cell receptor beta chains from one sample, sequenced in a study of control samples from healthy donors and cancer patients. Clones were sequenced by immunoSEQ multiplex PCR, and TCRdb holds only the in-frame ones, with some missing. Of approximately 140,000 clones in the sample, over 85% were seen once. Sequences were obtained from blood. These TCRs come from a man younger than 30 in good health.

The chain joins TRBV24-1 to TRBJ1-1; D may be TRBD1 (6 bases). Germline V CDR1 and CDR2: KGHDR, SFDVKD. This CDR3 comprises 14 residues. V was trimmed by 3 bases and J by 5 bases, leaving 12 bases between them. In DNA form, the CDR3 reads TGTGCCACCAGTGATGGCAGAAGGGGGACTGAAGCTTTCTTT. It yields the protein CATSDGRRGTEAFF.

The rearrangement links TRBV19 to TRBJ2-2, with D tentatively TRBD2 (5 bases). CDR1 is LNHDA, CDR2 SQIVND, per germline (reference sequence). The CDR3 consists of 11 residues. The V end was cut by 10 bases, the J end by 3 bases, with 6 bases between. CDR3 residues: CATGDTGELFF. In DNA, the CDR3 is TGTGCCACCGGGGACACCGGGGAGCTGTTTTTT.

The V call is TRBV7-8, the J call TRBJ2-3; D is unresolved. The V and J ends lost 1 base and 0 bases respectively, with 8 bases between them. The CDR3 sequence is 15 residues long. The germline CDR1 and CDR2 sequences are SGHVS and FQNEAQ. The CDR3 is CASSLDGRSTDTQYF. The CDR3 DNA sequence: TGTGCCAGCAGCTTAGATGGCAGGAGCACAGATACGCAGTATTTT.

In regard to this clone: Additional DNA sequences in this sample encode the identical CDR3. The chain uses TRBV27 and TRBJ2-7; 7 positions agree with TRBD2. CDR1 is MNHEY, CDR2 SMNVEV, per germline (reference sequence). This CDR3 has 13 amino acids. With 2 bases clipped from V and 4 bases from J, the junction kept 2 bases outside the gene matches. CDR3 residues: CASSLGRAYEQYF. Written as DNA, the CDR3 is TGTGCCAGCAGTTTAGGGAGGGCTTACGAGCAGTACTTC.

This CDR3 is CASSKSGTSGRATDTQYF. CDR3 in DNA: TGTGCCAGCAGCAAATCCGGGACTAGCGGGAGGGCCACAGATACGCAGTATTTT. The chain is built from TRBV9 and TRBJ2-3; 16 bases are a match to TRBD2. The trim removed 4 bases at V and 2 bases at J, leaving 7 bases unmatched. This CDR3 is 18 amino acids long. Germline loops: CDR1 SGDLS, CDR2 YYNGEE.

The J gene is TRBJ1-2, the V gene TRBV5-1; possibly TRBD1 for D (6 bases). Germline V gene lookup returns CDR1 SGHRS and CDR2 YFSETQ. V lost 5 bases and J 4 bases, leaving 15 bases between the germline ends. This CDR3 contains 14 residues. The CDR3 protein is CASREDSGAYGYTF. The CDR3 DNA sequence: TGCGCCAGCAGGGAGGACAGTGGGGCCTATGGCTACACCTTC.

CDR3 sequence: CASSSFSGTRGNYGYTF. The CDR3 DNA reads TGTGCCAGCAGCTCATTTTCGGGGACAAGAGGAAACTATGGCTACACCTTC. The genes are TRBV7-2 and TRBJ1-2; perhaps TRBD1 as D (6 bases). V was trimmed by 4 bases and J by 2 bases, leaving 20 bases between them. The CDR3 extends over 17 amino acids. Per the germline V gene, CDR1 is SGHTA and CDR2 is FQGNSA. Filled out from reference TRBV7-2 and TRBJ1-2, the complete variable domain reads GAGVSQSPSNKVTEKGKDVELRCDPISGHTALYWYRQSLGQGLEFLIYFQGNSAPDKSGLPSDRFSAERTGGSVSTLTIQRTQQEDSAVYLCASSSFSGTRGNYGYTFGSGTRLTVV.

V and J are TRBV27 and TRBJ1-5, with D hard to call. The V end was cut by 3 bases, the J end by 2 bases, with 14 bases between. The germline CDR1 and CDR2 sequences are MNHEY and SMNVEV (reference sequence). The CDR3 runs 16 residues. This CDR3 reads CASSLRWQPGNQPQHF. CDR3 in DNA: TGTGCCAGCAGTTTGAGGTGGCAGCCCGGCAATCAGCCCCAGCATTTT.

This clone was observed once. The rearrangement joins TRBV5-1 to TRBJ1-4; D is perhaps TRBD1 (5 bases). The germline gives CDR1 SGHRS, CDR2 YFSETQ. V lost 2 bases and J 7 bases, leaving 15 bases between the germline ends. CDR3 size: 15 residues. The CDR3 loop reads CASSFAGSLGEKLFF. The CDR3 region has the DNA TGCGCCAGCAGCTTTGCAGGGTCTCTGGGTGAAAAACTGTTTTTT.

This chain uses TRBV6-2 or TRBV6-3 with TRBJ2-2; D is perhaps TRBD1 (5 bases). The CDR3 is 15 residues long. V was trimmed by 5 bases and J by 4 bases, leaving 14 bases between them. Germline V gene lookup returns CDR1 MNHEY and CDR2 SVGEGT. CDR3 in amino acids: CASSMGQGRTGELFF. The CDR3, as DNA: TGTGCCAGCAGTATGGGGCAGGGTCGCACCGGGGAGCTGTTTTTT.

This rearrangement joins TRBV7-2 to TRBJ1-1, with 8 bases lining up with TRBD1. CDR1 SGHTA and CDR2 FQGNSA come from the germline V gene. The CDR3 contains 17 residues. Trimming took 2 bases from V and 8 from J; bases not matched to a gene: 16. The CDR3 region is CASSLFLRGPAIGEAFF. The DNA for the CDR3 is TGTGCCAGCAGCTTATTCCTCAGGGGGCCTGCGATCGGCGAAGCTTTCTTT.

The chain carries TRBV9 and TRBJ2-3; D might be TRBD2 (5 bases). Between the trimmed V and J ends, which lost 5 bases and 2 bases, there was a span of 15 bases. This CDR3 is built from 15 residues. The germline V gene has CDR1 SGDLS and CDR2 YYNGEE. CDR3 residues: CASSTRIGNTDTQYF. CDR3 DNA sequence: TGTGCCAGCAGTACTCGGATCGGGAACACAGATACGCAGTATTTT.

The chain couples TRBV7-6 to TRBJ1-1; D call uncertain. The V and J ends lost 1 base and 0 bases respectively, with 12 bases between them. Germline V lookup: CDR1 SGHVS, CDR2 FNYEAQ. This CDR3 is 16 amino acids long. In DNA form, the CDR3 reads TGTGCCAGCAGCTTAGGGTCGAGCGGGGTGAACACTGAAGCTTTCTTT. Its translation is CASSLGSSGVNTEAFF. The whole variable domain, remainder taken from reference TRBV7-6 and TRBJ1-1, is GAGVSQSPRYKVTKRGQDVALRCDPISGHVSLYWYRQALGQGPEFLTYFNYEAQQDKSGLPNDRFSAERPEGSISTLTIQRTEQRDSAMYRCASSLGSSGVNTEAFFGQGTRLTVV.

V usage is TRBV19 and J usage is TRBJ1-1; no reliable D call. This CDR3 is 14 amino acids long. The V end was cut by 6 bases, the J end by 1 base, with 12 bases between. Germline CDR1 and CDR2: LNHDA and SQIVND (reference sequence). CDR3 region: CASSNGWANTEAFF. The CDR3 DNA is TGTGCCAGTAGCAACGGGTGGGCGAACACTGAAGCTTTCTTT.

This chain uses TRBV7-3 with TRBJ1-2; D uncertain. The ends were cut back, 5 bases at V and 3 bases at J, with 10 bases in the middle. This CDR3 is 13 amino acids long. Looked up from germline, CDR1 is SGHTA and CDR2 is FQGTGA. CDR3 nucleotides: TGTGCCAGCAGCGCCCGGACCGACTATGGCTACACCTTC. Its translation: CASSARTDYGYTF.

The CDR3 DNA sequence: TGTGCCTGGAATAGGGGACAGGGGAGAAGTGGCTACACCTTC. Residues: CAWNRGQGRSGYTF. This chain connects TRBV30 to TRBJ1-2, with TRBD1 matching 10 bases. V was pared by 4 bases and J by 7 bases, with 9 bases of the junction left unmatched. CDR1 and CDR2 (germline): GTSNPN, SVGIG (reference sequence). The CDR3 loop spans 14 amino acids. Full variable domain (rest looked up from reference TRBV30 and TRBJ1-2): SQTIHQWPATLVQPVGSPLSLECTVEGTSNPNLYWYRQAAGRGLQLLFYSVGIGQISSEVPQNLSASRPQDRQFILSSKKLLLSDSGFYLCAWNRGQGRSGYTFGSGTRLTVV.

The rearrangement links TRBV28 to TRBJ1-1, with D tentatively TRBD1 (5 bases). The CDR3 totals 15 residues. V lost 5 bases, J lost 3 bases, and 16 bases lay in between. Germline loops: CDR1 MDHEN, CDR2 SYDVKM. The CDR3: CASSTPEGSDTEAFF. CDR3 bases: TGTGCCAGCAGTACCCCTGAGGGGTCAGACACTGAAGCTTTCTTT.

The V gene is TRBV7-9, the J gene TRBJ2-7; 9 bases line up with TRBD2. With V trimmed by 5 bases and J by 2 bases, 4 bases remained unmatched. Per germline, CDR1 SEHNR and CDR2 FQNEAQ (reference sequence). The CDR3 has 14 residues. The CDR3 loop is CASSLSGRTYEQYF. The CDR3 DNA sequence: TGTGCCAGCAGCCTTAGCGGGAGAACCTACGAGCAGTACTTC.